This TCR beta chain stems from a study of blood T cell repertoires in COVID-19. The CDR3 runs 16 residues. CDR1 is SGHAT and CDR2 is FQNNGV in the germline V gene. Trimming took 1 base from V and 4 from J, leaving 14 bases between them. Sequenced by immunoSEQ multiplex PCR; TCRdb stores in-frame clones only, minus some. The sample has roughly 320,000 clones, around nine tenths seen once. The genes are TRBV11-2 and TRBJ2-1; D is possibly TRBD2 (5 bases). The source of this sequence is a man aged 65-85 years with acute or convalescent COVID-19. The sequenced sample was peripheral blood. DNA for the CDR3: TGTGCCAGCAGCTTAGCTGCTCCGGGGTTGTACAATGAGCAGTTCTTC. Protein sequence: CASSLAAPGLYNEQFF.